The clone carrying this TCR beta chain occurred many times. From the reads, TCRdb called clonotypes with MiXCR, one entry per CDR3 protein. The sample carries 15,000 to 25,000 distinct CDR3 sequences, roughly 23% recorded once. The data were taken from a study of lung T cells in sarcoidosis with Löfgren's syndrome. Overall study: Löfgren's syndrome patients were the main repertoire analysis focus.

V dropped 7 bases and J dropped 7; count of bases not matched to a gene: 12. The CDR3 contains 15 residues. CDR1 and CDR2 (germline): MDHEN, SYDVKM. The TCR originated in a human donor with sarcoidosis (Löfgren's syndrome or another form), or a control subject (not recorded which). The material sequenced was CD4+ T cells from bronchoalveolar lavage. This chain links TRBV28 with TRBJ2-4; TRBD2 aligns across 8 bases. The DNA for the CDR3 is TGTGCCAGCACAACGGGGGGGATGGGCCCGAACATTCAGTACTTC. It translates to CASTTGGMGPNIQYF.